The text below deals with one T cell receptor (beta chain). Assay: immunoSEQ multiplex PCR; the TCRdb copy retains only in-frame clones and omits some. The table records about 120,000 clones, 90% of them present only once. Trimming cost V 3 bases and J 3 bases; bases outside gene matches: 4. The CDR3 is made up of 16 amino acids. CDR1 and CDR2 from the germline V gene are KGHDR and SFDVKD. The sample belongs to a study of T cell responses to AZD1222 COVID-19 vaccine. V gene TRBV24-1 combines with J gene TRBJ2-7; TRBD2 aligns across 13 bases. The sequencing used peripheral blood, collected on day 0 of AZD1222 vaccination. The TCR was taken from an adult in good health. The CDR3 nucleotides read TGTGCCACCAGTGATGGGACTAGCGGGACAGGCTACGAGCAGTACTTC. Its translation is CATSDGTSGTGYEQYF.